These 14 T cell receptor beta chains came from one sample sequenced in a study of blood T cells in healthy people across ages. A second PCR, run for about 6 to 11 cycles, used a sample-barcoded 5' primer plus a J-beta primer mix. TCRdb processed the 5' RACE reads anew with MiXCR; each CDR3 protein has one entry. The profile covers about 630,000 distinct CDR3 sequences, with around 21% appearing a single time and 3.5% to 4% taken by the ten largest. The material sequenced was blood. The receptors were gathered from a man between 65 and 85 years old in good health.

This clonotype was observed at least ten times. The rearrangement links TRBV28 to TRBJ2-1; D remains unclear. Per the germline V gene, CDR1 is MDHEN and CDR2 is SYDVKM. V gave up 3 bases and J gave up 6 bases, with 0 bases separating them. This CDR3 contains 10 residues. The CDR3 sequence is CASSFNEQFF. The CDR3 coding sequence is TGTGCCAGCAGTTTCAATGAGCAGTTCTTC.

This clonotype was seen a few times. The chain employs TRBV28 and TRBJ2-4, with 7 positions matching TRBD1. Per germline, CDR1 MDHEN and CDR2 SYDVKM. CDR3 length: 14 amino acids. The junction had 9 bases not matched to a gene; V was cut back by 4 bases and J by 9 bases. In DNA form, the CDR3 reads TGTGCCAGCAGTTCCGACAGGGATGTCAGCATTCAGTACTTC. Amino acids: CASSSDRDVSIQYF.

This clonotype was seen a few times. This chain connects TRBV20-1 to TRBJ1-4; a possible D gene is TRBD1 (6 bases). Germline CDR1 reads DFQATT; CDR2 reads SNEGSKA (reference sequence). The V gene lost 6 bases and the J gene lost 3 bases, with 23 bases spanning the gap. This CDR3 spans 17 amino acids. The CDR3 bases are TGCAGTGCACCTATGCCCGTGGGGGGGCTAGCTAATGAAAAACTGTTTTTT. It codes for CSAPMPVGGLANEKLFF.

The sample holds many counts of this clonotype. The V gene is TRBV29-1, the J gene TRBJ2-3; D is possibly TRBD1 or TRBD2 (7 bases each). This CDR3 has 15 residues. The V and J ends lost 7 bases and 3 bases respectively, with 20 bases between them. Germline lookup yields CDR1 SQVTM and CDR2 ANQGSEA. CDR3 in amino acids: CSGAQTGRGTDTQYF. The CDR3 DNA is TGCAGCGGCGCCCAGACAGGGAGGGGGACAGATACGCAGTATTTT.

The CDR3 reads CASSLDSGRGGETQYF. Here the CDR3 DNA reads TGTGCCAGCAGCTTAGATTCGGGAAGGGGTGGAGAGACCCAGTACTTC. The genes are TRBV7-2 and TRBJ2-5; D is perhaps TRBD1 or TRBD2 (5 bases each). Per germline, CDR1 SGHTA and CDR2 FQGNSA. V was cut by 1 base and J by 4 bases, with 16 bases left in between. CDR3 size: 16 residues. Combining the CDR3 with reference TRBV7-2 and TRBJ2-5 gives the whole variable domain GAGVSQSPSNKVTEKGKDVELRCDPISGHTALYWYRQSLGQGLEFLIYFQGNSAPDKSGLPSDRFSAERTGGSVSTLTIQRTQQEDSAVYLCASSLDSGRGGETQYFGPGTRLLVL.

The chain uses TRBV20-1 and TRBJ2-1; D possibly matches TRBD1 or TRBD2 (5 bases each). This CDR3 comprises 16 residues. Germline V lookup: CDR1 DFQATT, CDR2 SNEGSKA (reference sequence). The V end lost 4 bases, the J end lost 0 bases, and 16 bases lay between the germline ends. The DNA of the CDR3 is TGCAGTGCTAAGCCGGGACCCAGGCACTCCTACAATGAGCAGTTCTTC. It specifies CSAKPGPRHSYNEQFF.

This clonotype has only a few counts. The gene calls are TRBV7-8 and TRBJ2-5; 10 bases are shared with TRBD2. J gave up 5 bases and V 5 bases, and 8 bases lay outside the gene matches. The CDR3 totals 15 residues. The germline V gene has CDR1 SGHVS and CDR2 FQNEAQ. Here the CDR3 DNA reads TGTGCCAGCAGCAAACTAGCGGGACACGTTGAGACCCAGTACTTC. It translates to CASSKLAGHVETQYF.

The gene calls are TRBV12-3 or TRBV12-4 and TRBJ2-1; D ambiguous. The length of the CDR3 is 12 residues. V lost 4 bases and J 8 bases, leaving 9 bases between the germline ends. In nucleotides, the CDR3 is TGTGCCAGCAGTTACATTTTCGATGAGCAGTTCTTC. It encodes CASSYIFDEQFF.

This clonotype has a handful of counts. The chain recombines TRBV12-3 or TRBV12-4 with TRBJ1-5, with 9 bases that match TRBD1. This CDR3 has 14 amino acids. Trimming took 5 bases from V and 4 from J; bases not matched to a gene: 3. The CDR3 bases are TGTGCCAGCAGTCAACAGGGGGCGAATCAGCCCCAGCATTTT. It translates to CASSQQGANQPQHF.

This clonotype came up a few times. V is TRBV7-3 and J is TRBJ2-2; no definite D call. Trimming left V 2 bases short and J 5 bases short, with 6 bases between. This CDR3 has 13 residues. CDR1 SGHTA and CDR2 FQGTGA come from the germline V gene. Here the CDR3 DNA reads TGTGCCAGCAGCTTACAGTTGACCGGGGAGCTGTTTTTT. Residues: CASSLQLTGELFF. The full variable domain, its missing parts supplied by reference TRBV7-3 and TRBJ2-2, is GAGVSQTPSNKVTEKGKYVELRCDPISGHTALYWYRQSLGQGPEFLIYFQGTGAADDSGLPNDRFFAVRPEGSVSTLKIQRTERGDSAVYLCASSLQLTGELFFGEGSRLTVL.

The CDR3, as DNA: TGTGCCAGCAGTTACGGGACAGGGCCCCTGGCTACAAGCACCTTC. It specifies CASSYGTGPLATSTF. The chain is built from TRBV6-6 and TRBJ1-2; 9 bases map to TRBD1. Germline V gene lookup returns CDR1 MNHNY and CDR2 SVGAGI (reference sequence). The length of the CDR3 is 15 residues. V lost 2 bases to trimming and J lost 13 bases; unmatched junction nucleotides: 14.

The rearrangement uses TRBV29-1 and TRBJ2-5, with 9 bases matching TRBD2. The J call may be wrong; the DNA end is better matched by TRBJ2-7. CDR1 is SQVTM, CDR2 ANQGSEA, per germline. There are 13 residues in the CDR3. The CDR3 DNA reads TGCAGCGTTAAGGGACTAGCAATCGACGAGCAGTACTTC. It translates to CSVKGLAIDEQYF.

The chain carries TRBV20-1 and TRBJ1-1; 7 bases agree with TRBD1. Looked up from germline, CDR1 is DFQATT and CDR2 is SNEGSKA (reference sequence). The CDR3 runs 14 residues. With 3 bases clipped from V and 5 bases from J, the junction kept 9 bases outside the gene matches. CDR3 loop: CSARSIGGETEAFF. The CDR3 DNA reads as TGCAGTGCTAGGTCTATAGGGGGCGAAACTGAAGCTTTCTTT.

J is TRBJ2-1 and V is TRBV20-1; perhaps D is TRBD1 or TRBD2 (5 bases each). Germline-derived CDR1 and CDR2 are DFQATT and SNEGSKA (reference sequence). The CDR3 consists of 12 residues. Trimming removed 0 bases from V and 12 bases from J, with 12 bases in between. Written as DNA, the CDR3 is TGCAGTGCTAGAGAAACCGGGACGAGGCAGTTCTTC. This sequence encodes CSARETGTRQFF.